The 17 T cell receptor beta chains in this list originate from one sample, sequenced in a study of OX40 agonist ivuxolimab in advanced cancers. Clones were sequenced by immunoSEQ multiplex PCR, and TCRdb holds only the in-frame ones, with some missing. The sample consists of roughly 87,000 clones, roughly 90% of them appearing once. Sequencing was performed on CD4+ or CD8+ T cells sorted from blood, taken in a trial of the OX40 agonist ivuxolimab. Receptors were obtained from an adult with an advanced solid tumor such as melanoma, head and neck, liver or kidney cancer.

The chain carries TRBV6-5 and TRBJ1-2; a possible D gene is TRBD1 (6 bases). Germline values: CDR1 MNHEY, CDR2 SVGAGI. With 5 bases removed from V and 2 bases from J, the gap between germline ends came to 15 bases. This CDR3 contains 15 residues. CDR3 in amino acids: CASSTNRAQNYGYTF. In nucleotides, the CDR3 is TGTGCCAGCAGTACGAACAGGGCTCAGAACTATGGCTACACCTTC.

The DNA for the CDR3 is TGTGCCAGCAGCTTAGAAGGGGCCAGGGACGAAGGGGGGGAAGCTTTCTTT. As protein: CASSLEGARDEGGEAFF. The chain has TRBV13 and TRBJ1-1, with TRBD1 as a possible D gene (6 bases). Germline-derived CDR1 and CDR2 are PRHDT and FYEKMQ (reference sequence). This CDR3 spans 17 amino acids. Trimming stripped 1 base from V and 8 bases from J, with 23 bases between.

The chain carries TRBV9 and TRBJ1-2, with D hard to call. The V gene lost 0 bases and the J gene lost 4 bases, with 4 bases spanning the gap. Germline V gene sequence: CDR1 SGDLS, CDR2 YYNGEE. The CDR3 has 12 amino acids. The CDR3 sequence is CASSVAGYGYTF. CDR3 bases: TGTGCCAGCAGCGTAGCAGGCTATGGCTACACCTTC.

In DNA, the CDR3 is TGTGCCAGCAGCTGGGGGCCCTACGAGCAGTACTTC. It encodes CASSWGPYEQYF. The chain uses TRBV27 and TRBJ2-7; D may be TRBD1 (6 bases). This CDR3 has 12 residues. CDR1 and CDR2 (germline): MNHEY, SMNVEV (reference sequence). With 6 bases removed from V and 2 bases from J, the gap between germline ends came to 8 bases.

J is TRBJ2-7 and V is TRBV18; 9 bases align to TRBD2. V trimming: 1 base; J trimming: 5 bases; junction bases outside the gene matches: 12. Germline values: CDR1 KGHSH, CDR2 LQKENI. CDR3 length equals 17 residues. In DNA, the CDR3 is TGTGCCAGCTCACCACTAGGCGGGGGGGCCGAGGTCGACGAGCAGTACTTC. Residues: CASSPLGGGAEVDEQYF.

The CDR3 protein is CASKVLGPDNEQFF. The CDR3 DNA follows: TGTGCCAGCAAGGTATTGGGCCCCGACAATGAGCAGTTCTTC. The chain uses TRBV27 and TRBJ2-1; no reliable D call. This CDR3 is built from 14 residues. The germline V gene encodes CDR1 MNHEY and CDR2 SMNVEV (reference sequence). Trimming removed 7 bases from V and 5 bases from J, with 15 bases in between.

The chain couples TRBV13 to TRBJ2-2, with 8 bases lining up with TRBD1. CDR1 PRHDT and CDR2 FYEKMQ come from the germline V gene (reference sequence). This CDR3 comprises 15 residues. V shed 4 bases, J shed 5 bases, and the junction held 6 bases outside the gene matches. CDR3 nucleotide sequence: TGTGCCAGCAGCTCCGTACAGGGGGGAACCGGGGAGCTGTTTTTT. Translation gives CASSSVQGGTGELFF.

The V gene is TRBV7-7, the J gene TRBJ2-2; the D gene is possibly TRBD2 (5 bases). Per germline, CDR1 SSHAT and CDR2 FNYEAQ (reference sequence). CDR3 length: 12 residues. V lost 8 bases to trimming and J lost 6 bases, with 10 bases between them. The CDR3 sequence is CASRTGAGELFF. CDR3 bases: TGTGCCAGCCGGACTGGGGCCGGGGAGCTGTTTTTT.

This clone was seen only once. The rearrangement uses TRBV13 and TRBJ2-7; D is perhaps TRBD1 (5 bases). Germline V CDR1 and CDR2: PRHDT, FYEKMQ (reference sequence). The V end lost 5 bases, the J end lost 5 bases, and 16 bases lay between the germline ends. The CDR3 consists of 14 residues. The CDR3: CASSLGYGAHEQYF. DNA of the CDR3: TGTGCCAGCAGCCTTGGCTATGGGGCCCACGAGCAGTACTTC. The full variable domain, completed using reference TRBV13 and TRBJ2-7, is AAGVIQSPRHLIKEKRETATLKCYPIPRHDTVYWYQQGPGQDPQFLISFYEKMQSDKGSIPDRFSAQQFSDYHSELNMSSLELGDSALYFCASSLGYGAHEQYFGPGTRLTVT.

This sequence joins TRBV4-1 and TRBJ2-7, with D possibly being TRBD1 (5 bases). V gave up 3 bases and J gave up 2 bases, with 11 bases separating them. This CDR3 has 14 amino acids. Germline CDR1 reads MGHRA; CDR2 reads YSYEKL. CDR3: CASSHQDTTYEQYF. CDR3 in DNA: TGCGCCAGCAGCCACCAGGACACTACCTACGAGCAGTACTTC.

The chain carries TRBV7-8 and TRBJ2-3; 7 bases map to TRBD2. V was clipped by 1 base and J by 2 bases; unmatched bases: 6. The CDR3 runs to 16 residues. Germline V gene data show CDR1 as SGHVS and CDR2 as FQNEAQ. The CDR3 coding sequence is TGTGCCAGCAGCTTAGAGGGCGGGAGCCTCACAGATACGCAGTATTTT. Translated, it gives CASSLEGGSLTDTQYF.

This chain connects TRBV5-1 to TRBJ2-1, with 9 bases fitting TRBD2. There are 15 residues in the CDR3. Losses at the gene ends were 1 base for V and 8 bases for J; bases not matched to a gene: 7. Germline V CDR1 and CDR2: SGHRS, YFSETQ. CDR3 sequence (DNA): TGCGCCAGCAGCTTGAATGGCGGGGGGGCCGATGAGCAGTTCTTC. It translates to CASSLNGGGADEQFF.

This sequence joins TRBV19 and TRBJ1-6; D not resolved. This CDR3 comprises 15 residues. The germline V gene encodes CDR1 LNHDA and CDR2 SQIVND (reference sequence). V was cut by 5 bases and J by 2 bases, with 10 bases left in between. The CDR3 DNA reads TGTGCCAGTAGTCGGACGGGGACCTATAATTCACCCCTCCACTTT. Residues: CASSRTGTYNSPLHF.

The V gene is TRBV10-2, the J gene TRBJ1-1; perhaps TRBD1 as D (5 bases). Germline V gives CDR1 WSHSY, CDR2 SAAADI. V was trimmed by 4 bases and J by 5 bases, leaving 11 bases between them. The length of the CDR3 is 13 residues. The CDR3 reads CASSVQGWTEAFF. DNA for the CDR3: TGCGCCAGCAGTGTCCAGGGTTGGACTGAAGCTTTCTTT.

The rearrangement uses TRBV13 and TRBJ2-5, with 7 bases fitting TRBD1. The CDR3 has 16 amino acids. From germline, CDR1 is PRHDT and CDR2 FYEKMQ (reference sequence). Trimming took 5 bases from V and 5 from J; bases not matched to a gene: 14. The chain's CDR3 is CASSPPELGGVETQYF. In nucleotides, the CDR3 is TGTGCCAGCAGCCCCCCCGAATTAGGGGGCGTGGAGACCCAGTACTTC.

This clone showed up just once. This chain links TRBV7-9 with TRBJ2-4; 7 nucleotides agree with TRBD2. Looked up from germline, CDR1 is SEHNR and CDR2 is FQNEAQ (reference sequence). V lost 1 base and J lost 2; bases outside the gene matches: 8. CDR3 length: 17 amino acids. The CDR3 DNA is TGTGCCAGCAGCTTAGATTACGGGGAGGGAACCAAAAACATTCAGTACTTC. Protein sequence: CASSLDYGEGTKNIQYF. The whole variable domain, remainder taken from reference TRBV7-9 and TRBJ2-4, is DTGVSQNPRHKITKRGQNVTFRCDPISEHNRLYWYRQTLGQGPEFLTYFQNEAQLEKSRLLSDRFSAERPKGSFSTLEIQRTEQGDSAMYLCASSLDYGEGTKNIQYFGAGTRLSVL.

J is TRBJ1-3 and V is TRBV7-9; a possible D gene is TRBD1 (6 bases). The V end was cut by 1 base, the J end by 0 bases, with 19 bases between. Germline CDR1 and CDR2: SEHNR and FQNEAQ (reference sequence). The CDR3 contains 19 residues. CDR3 nucleotide sequence: TGTGCCAGCAGCTTAGGCGGGGGGCAGTTTGTCTACTCTGGAAACACCATATATTTT. Its protein product is CASSLGGGQFVYSGNTIYF.